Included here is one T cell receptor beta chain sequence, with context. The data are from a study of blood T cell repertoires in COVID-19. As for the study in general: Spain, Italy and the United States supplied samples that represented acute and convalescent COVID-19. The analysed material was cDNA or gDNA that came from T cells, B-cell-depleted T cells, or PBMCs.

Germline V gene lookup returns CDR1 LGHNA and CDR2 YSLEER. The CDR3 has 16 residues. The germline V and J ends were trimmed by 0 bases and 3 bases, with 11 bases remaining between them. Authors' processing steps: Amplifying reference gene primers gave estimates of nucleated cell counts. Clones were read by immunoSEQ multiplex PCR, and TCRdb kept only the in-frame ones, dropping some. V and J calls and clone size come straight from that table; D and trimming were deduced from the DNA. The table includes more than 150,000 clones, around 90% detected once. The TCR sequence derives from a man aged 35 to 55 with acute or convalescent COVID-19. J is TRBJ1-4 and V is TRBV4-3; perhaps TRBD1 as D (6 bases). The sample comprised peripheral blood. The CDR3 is CASSQDWAGANEKLFF. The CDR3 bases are TGCGCCAGCAGCCAAGATTGGGCAGGGGCTAATGAAAAACTGTTTTTT.